These T cell receptor beta chains were read from a single sample in a study of blood T cells in healthy people across ages. MiXCR, applied by TCRdb to the 5' RACE reads, yields one record per CDR3 protein. The table records about 680,000 distinct CDR3 sequences, over 45% of them present only once. Sequenced sample: blood. The source is a woman in her sixties in good health. Both conserved end residues are trimmed from each CDR3.

>TRBJ1-6|TRBV5-5
ASSGPGSSPLH
>TRBJ2-1|TRBV5-1
ASSPGRSLDNEQF
>TRBJ2-5|TRBV29-1
SATSGLAGETQY
>TRBJ1-5|TRBV6-2/TRBV6-3
ASNLPGISNQPQH
>TRBJ2-3|TRBV20-1
SARSGSGDTQY
>TRBJ1-5|TRBV28
ASQTGNLYSNQPQH
>TRBJ2-7|TRBV9
ASSARTVHFRYEQY
>TRBJ2-4|TRBV29-1
SVETGSSGGDIQY
>TRBJ1-2|TRBV6-5
ASSSRDRVHGYT
>TRBJ2-7|TRBV28
ASRSAYRRALIYEQY
>TRBJ1-1|TRBV4-2
ASSQGRGSLNTEAF
>TRBJ2-4|TRBV29-1
SVGGFGGTKNIQY
>TRBJ2-1|TRBV4-2
ASSQDYGTGGLLFSGRAGSEQF
>TRBJ2-3|TRBV6-6
ASRVTSGSKDTQY
>TRBJ2-1|TRBV5-1
ASSMSSYNEQF
>TRBJ2-7|TRBV27
ASSLVGEYSSYEQY
>.|TRBV20-1
SAKDGRDTYEQY
>TRBJ1-6|TRBV25-1
ASTEGGTAYSPLH
>TRBJ2-1|TRBV9
ASSAPGLAANEQF
>TRBJ2-1|TRBV29-1
SVEDQWGRRF
>TRBJ2-1|TRBV4-3
ASSQAGTGYNEQF
>TRBJ1-2|TRBV4-2
ASSPQDRAGYT
>TRBJ2-7|TRBV5-7
ASSPKDSPYYEQY
>TRBJ1-6|TRBV28
ASSGLGLTTGTRNSPLH
>TRBJ2-7|TRBV18
ASSPGLAETYEQY
>TRBJ2-7|TRBV7-2
ASSLTGQGAFEQY
>TRBJ2-5|TRBV4-3
ASSQHSPGPEGETQY
>TRBJ1-1|TRBV15
ATSRDLKVNAEAF
>TRBJ2-3|TRBV12-3/TRBV12-4
ASSHWENTDTQY
>TRBJ2-2|TRBV29-1
SVEEHDKNTGELF
>TRBJ2-7|TRBV7-9
ASSATGTGSWEQY
>TRBJ2-1|TRBV5-6
ASSHSGQPFMDEQF
>TRBJ2-3|TRBV29-1
SAGRAGDTQY
>TRBJ2-5|TRBV30
AWSQSETQY
>TRBJ1-5|TRBV15
ATATGGVTQPQH
>TRBJ1-2|TRBV7-9
ASSFGDRLYGYT
>TRBJ2-7|TRBV29-1
SVCRLGTPSLGEEQY
>TRBJ2-7|TRBV11-1
ASSLETRREQY
>TRBJ2-6|TRBV20-1
SATSGTGRPGANVLT
>TRBJ2-1|TRBV28
ASSVQTSGRYEQF
>TRBJ2-1|TRBV20-1
SVKGRPGGDEQF
>TRBJ2-5|TRBV20-1
SARVGTLQETQY
>TRBJ1-2|TRBV7-2
ASRKGQGAGGYT
>TRBJ1-1|TRBV25-1
ASSESIGRNTEAF
>TRBJ1-1|TRBV10-3
AISESSTYEAF
>TRBJ1-2|TRBV7-2
ASSLQGTYGYT
>TRBJ2-3|TRBV28
ASRTSGSQVGYTQY
>.|TRBV5-6
ASTPSGRAGEQY
>TRBJ2-3|TRBV28
ASSWQRTDTQY